What follows describes a single TCR beta chain. The sample belongs to a study of technical replicates of blood from several donors. From germline, CDR1 is MGHRA and CDR2 YSYEKL. Germline trimming cut 8 bases from V and 0 bases from J; bases unmatched to any gene: 3. The CDR3 runs to 13 residues. TCRdb's table, derived via immunoSEQ multiplex PCR, lists solely in-frame clones and lacks some. This sample has tens of thousands of clones; roughly 98% occur once, and the top ten carry over 0.13%. This TCR was recovered from a human donor in good health. The sequencing input was T cells isolated from PBMCs. This chain joins TRBV4-1 and TRBJ1-1, with 7 bases lining up with TRBD1. The CDR3 here is CASAGQMNTEAFF. CDR3 nucleotides: TGCGCCAGCGCGGGACAGATGAACACTGAAGCTTTCTTT.